A single sample is the source of the 21 T cell receptor beta chains below, sequenced in a study of shared clonotypes between healthy human individuals. TCRdb keeps only in-frame clones here, not all; method: immunoSEQ multiplex PCR. The sample holds roughly 2,300,000 clones; 85% to 95% are singletons and the top ten take approximately 0.4%. Sample: naive CD4+ T cells from PBMCs. Subset: CD45RA+ positively selected. These receptor sequences come from a man in his late teens or twenties in good health. Some clones in this sample may be carry-over from other donors' samples.

The V call is TRBV7-3, the J call TRBJ2-7; tentative D call: TRBD1 (7 bases). Germline-derived CDR1 and CDR2 are SGHTA and FQGTGA. The CDR3 is made up of 15 amino acids. The V and J ends lost 0 bases and 6 bases respectively, with 15 bases between them. This CDR3 is CASSLTSAGGIEQYF. As DNA, the CDR3 is TGTGCCAGCAGCTTAACAAGCGCAGGGGGGATCGAGCAGTACTTC.

The chain carries TRBV10-3 and TRBJ2-1, with D perhaps assigned TRBD1 or TRBD2 (6 bases each). V gave up 6 bases and J gave up 7 bases, with 16 bases separating them. CDR1 ENHRY and CDR2 SYGVKD come from the germline V gene. The CDR3 extends over 14 amino acids. CDR3 bases: TGTGCCATCAGCGCTACGGGGGCCGGGAATGAGCAGTTCTTC. Amino acid sequence: CAISATGAGNEQFF.

V usage is TRBV7-2 and J usage is TRBJ2-1; TRBD2 agrees at 10 bases. V dropped 3 bases and J dropped 9; count of bases not matched to a gene: 14. CDR1 and CDR2 from the germline V gene are SGHTA and FQGNSA. CDR3 length equals 17 residues. The CDR3, as DNA: TGTGCCAGCAGCTTTCTAGCGGGGACTAGCGTGGAAGGTGAGCAGTTCTTC. Protein product: CASSFLAGTSVEGEQFF.

The chain couples TRBV14 to TRBJ1-1; D not certain. Germline lookup yields CDR1 SGHDN and CDR2 FVKESK. The length of the CDR3 is 15 residues. V was pared by 0 bases and J by 4 bases, with 12 bases between. Here the CDR3 reads CASSQDMGLGTEAFF. Written as DNA, the CDR3 is TGTGCCAGCAGCCAAGATATGGGTCTGGGCACTGAAGCTTTCTTT.

This chain links TRBV30 with TRBJ1-2; D gene unclear. Germline CDR1 is GTSNPN and CDR2 is SVGIG (reference sequence). The CDR3 has 13 amino acids. The ends were cut back, 0 bases at V and 6 bases at J, with 11 bases in the middle. CDR3 protein: CAWSVQSVNGYTF. The CDR3, as DNA: TGTGCCTGGAGTGTACAGTCGGTGAATGGCTACACCTTC.

This clone was detected a few times. The V call is TRBV9, the J call TRBJ1-2, with TRBD1 identical over 9 bases. The CDR3 has 14 amino acids. Germline V gene data show CDR1 as SGDLS and CDR2 as YYNGEE. The V segment lost 3 bases and the J segment 8 bases; nucleotides outside the gene matches: 8. DNA of the CDR3: TGTGCCAGCAGCGCGGACAGGGGTGCCGGAGGCTACACCTTC. Amino acid sequence: CASSADRGAGGYTF. Supplemented by reference TRBV9 and TRBJ1-2, the full variable domain reads DSGVTQTPKHLITATGQRVTLRCSPRSGDLSVYWYQQSLDQGLQFLIQYYNGEERAKGNILERFSAQQFPDLHSELNLSSLELGDSALYFCASSADRGAGGYTFGSGTRLTVV.

This clone has a single count. J is TRBJ2-5 and V is TRBV19; D is perhaps TRBD1 or TRBD2 (6 bases each). Germline loops: CDR1 LNHDA, CDR2 SQIVND (reference sequence). Trimming stripped 6 bases from V and 4 bases from J, with 18 bases between. The CDR3 has 15 amino acids. The CDR3 DNA reads as TGTGCCAGTAGGGATTATGAGGGGGGAGGAGAGACCCAGTACTTC. Translating it yields CASRDYEGGGETQYF.

The chain uses TRBV4-3 and TRBJ2-3; TRBD2 agrees at 12 bases. CDR1 is LGHNA, CDR2 YSLEER, per germline. This CDR3 is built from 17 residues. Losses at the gene ends were 1 base for V and 4 bases for J; bases not matched to a gene: 6. This chain's CDR3 is CASSQGTSGEWPDTQYF. CDR3 nucleotides: TGCGCCAGCAGCCAAGGGACTAGCGGGGAGTGGCCAGATACGCAGTATTTT.

The CDR3: CASRRVETNYGYTF. CDR3 nucleotide sequence: TGCGCCAGCCGCCGGGTGGAGACTAACTATGGCTACACCTTC. The chain carries TRBV5-1 and TRBJ1-2; D gene uncertain. The CDR3 is made up of 14 amino acids. Germline assignment: CDR1 SGHRS and CDR2 YFSETQ. V was trimmed by 7 bases and J by 0 bases, leaving 13 bases between them.

The chain carries TRBV28 and TRBJ2-5; 8 nucleotides line up with TRBD1. J was trimmed by 3 bases and V by 1 base; bases with no gene match: 10. Germline V CDR1 and CDR2: MDHEN, SYDVKM. This CDR3 comprises 17 residues. CDR3 sequence: CASSLFRTGLTKETQYF. The CDR3 DNA reads as TGTGCCAGCAGTTTATTCCGGACAGGGCTAACTAAAGAGACCCAGTACTTC.

Comment on this clone: Other DNA sequences from this sample encode an identical CDR3 as well. The chain employs TRBV4-1 and TRBJ2-2, with D perhaps assigned TRBD1 or TRBD2 (5 bases each). V was cut by 1 base and J by 5 bases, with 8 bases left in between. The CDR3 has 14 amino acids. Germline V gene lookup returns CDR1 MGHRA and CDR2 YSYEKL. The CDR3 DNA reads as TGCGCCAGCAGCCAAGTTGAGGGGACCGGGGAGCTGTTTTTT. Amino acids: CASSQVEGTGELFF.

This clone has a single count. The CDR3 is CASSPGTGRPGELFF. The CDR3 DNA is TGTGCCAGCTCACCAGGGACAGGACGTCCCGGGGAGCTGTTTTTT. The chain has TRBV18 and TRBJ2-2; TRBD1 matches at 8 bases. The CDR3 is 15 residues long. V dropped 2 bases and J dropped 6; count of bases not matched to a gene: 5. Germline V lookup: CDR1 KGHSH, CDR2 LQKENI.

The V call is TRBV29-1, the J call TRBJ2-1; no clear D gene. This CDR3 is 14 amino acids long. Deletions cut 6 bases from V and 0 bases from J, with 12 bases between. CDR1 and CDR2 (germline): SQVTM, ANQGSEA. CDR3 sequence: CSVGAADSYNEQFF. The CDR3 DNA reads TGCAGCGTCGGCGCTGCCGACTCCTACAATGAGCAGTTCTTC.

This chain uses TRBV19 with TRBJ1-1; D not certain. Trimming stripped 4 bases from V and 6 bases from J, with 12 bases between. The CDR3 extends over 13 amino acids. Germline V gene lookup returns CDR1 LNHDA and CDR2 SQIVND (reference sequence). The CDR3 DNA follows: TGTGCCAGTAGTACACGGATCGGTGCTGAAGCTTTCTTT. This sequence encodes CASSTRIGAEAFF.

This chain connects TRBV5-4 to TRBJ1-1; possibly TRBD1 for D (5 bases). V was shortened by 5 bases and J by 4 bases, with 18 bases between the two germline ends. The CDR3 loop spans 15 amino acids. Germline-derived CDR1 and CDR2 are SGHNT and YYREEE (reference sequence). Written as DNA, the CDR3 is TGTGCCAGCAGAACTTCTGGGGGGACGGCCACTGAAGCTTTCTTT. Translated, it gives CASRTSGGTATEAFF.

The gene calls are TRBV7-8 and TRBJ1-5; D is possibly TRBD1 (6 bases). Germline V gene data show CDR1 as SGHVS and CDR2 as FQNEAQ. V was cut by 6 bases and J by 2 bases, with 14 bases left in between. This CDR3 comprises 15 residues. The CDR3 protein is CASSSDRIGNQPQHF. The CDR3 DNA reads as TGTGCCAGCAGTTCAGACAGGATCGGCAATCAGCCCCAGCATTTT. Looking up the rest from reference TRBV7-8 and TRBJ1-5 gives the full variable domain: GAGVSQSPRYKVAKRGQDVALRCDPISGHVSLFWYQQALGQGPEFLTYFQNEAQLDKSGLPSDRFFAERPEGSVSTLKIQRTQQEDSAVYLCASSSDRIGNQPQHFGDGTRLSIL.

The rearrangement joins TRBV28 to TRBJ1-1; no firm D call. Germline lookup yields CDR1 MDHEN and CDR2 SYDVKM. The V and J ends lost 8 bases and 2 bases respectively, with 6 bases between them. The CDR3 runs to 11 residues. The CDR3 loop is CASFANTEAFF. The CDR3 DNA reads TGTGCCAGCTTTGCAAACACTGAAGCTTTCTTT.

The chain uses TRBV7-3 and TRBJ2-1; 8 bases are a match to TRBD2. Looked up from germline, CDR1 is SGHTA and CDR2 is FQGTGA. This CDR3 comprises 15 residues. V dropped 4 bases and J dropped 6; count of bases not matched to a gene: 8. This chain's CDR3 is CASSSGTGGPNEQFF. For the CDR3, the DNA is TGTGCCAGCAGCTCCGGGACGGGGGGGCCCAATGAGCAGTTCTTC.

This clone appeared a single time. In the same sample, other DNA sequences code for this CDR3. CDR3: CASSDGQGGTDTQYF. The CDR3 DNA follows: TGTGCCAGCAGTGATGGACAGGGGGGCACAGATACGCAGTATTTT. The chain is built from TRBV2 and TRBJ2-3; 10 positions match TRBD1. The CDR3 extends over 15 amino acids. V shed 3 bases, J shed 1 base, and the junction held 1 base outside the gene matches. The V gene's germline CDR1 is SNHLY and CDR2 FYNNEI. The entire variable domain, with the rest obtained from reference TRBV2 and TRBJ2-3, is as follows: EPEVTQTPSHQVTQMGQEVILRCVPISNHLYFYWYRQILGQKVEFLVSFYNNEISEKSEIFDDQFSVERPDGSNFTLKIRSTKLEDSAMYFCASSDGQGGTDTQYFGPGTRLTVL.

This chain's CDR3 is CASSEWAGGRETQYF. The CDR3, as DNA: TGTGCCAGCAGTGAATGGGCAGGGGGTCGAGAGACCCAGTACTTC. This chain links TRBV2 with TRBJ2-5, with TRBD1 identical over 7 bases. The CDR3 contains 15 residues. The V gene's germline CDR1 is SNHLY and CDR2 FYNNEI. V lost 2 bases to trimming and J lost 4 bases; unmatched junction nucleotides: 7.

J is TRBJ1-2 and V is TRBV13; D not resolved. The CDR3 extends over 14 amino acids. V was trimmed by 5 bases and J by 2 bases, leaving 12 bases between them. Germline CDR1 reads PRHDT; CDR2 reads FYEKMQ (reference sequence). Here the CDR3 DNA reads TGTGCCAGCAGCCTGTACGTAGTAAACTATGGCTACACCTTC. This translates into CASSLYVVNYGYTF.